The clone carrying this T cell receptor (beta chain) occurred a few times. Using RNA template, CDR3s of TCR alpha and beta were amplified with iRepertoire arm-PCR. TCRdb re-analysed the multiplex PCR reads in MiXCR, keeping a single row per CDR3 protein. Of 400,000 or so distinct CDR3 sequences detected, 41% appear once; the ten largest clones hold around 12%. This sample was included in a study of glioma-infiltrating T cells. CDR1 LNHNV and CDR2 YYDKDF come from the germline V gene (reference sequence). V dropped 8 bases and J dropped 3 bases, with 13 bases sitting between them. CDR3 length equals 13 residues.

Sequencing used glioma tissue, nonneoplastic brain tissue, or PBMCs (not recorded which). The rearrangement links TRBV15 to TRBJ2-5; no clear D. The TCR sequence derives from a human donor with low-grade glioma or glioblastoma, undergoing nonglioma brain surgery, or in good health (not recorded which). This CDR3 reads CATGRRTEETQYF. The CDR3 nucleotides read TGTGCCACCGGTAGGCGCACGGAAGAGACCCAGTACTTC.